A single sample gave rise to the 30 T cell receptor beta chains below, sequenced in a study of vaccination and CD4 T cells after COVID-19. The assay that was used to sequence DNA from cultured CD4+ T cells was the Oncomine TCR Beta short-read assay. Using its own MiXCR run on the PCR reads, TCRdb lists one record per CDR3 protein. The repertoire holds approximately 20,000 distinct CDR3 sequences, with 40% to 45% as singletons. Treatment defined: roughly 10-day PBMC culture with coronavirus spike peptide pools or control peptides (ViraFEST assay). For these receptors, no antigen is known. The sample consisted of CD4+ T cells from blood, cultured in vitro, taken before SARS-CoV-2 vaccination. Receptors were obtained from a human donor who received a COVID-19 vaccine.

This clonotype came up a few times. The chain carries TRBV6-1 and TRBJ1-3, with a possible D match to TRBD1 (5 bases). This CDR3 spans 13 amino acids. Germline-derived CDR1 and CDR2 are MNHNS and SASEGT. The V end was cut by 6 bases, the J end by 4 bases, with 10 bases between. The CDR3 bases are TGTGCCAGCAGCAGGGAGTGGGGAAACACCATATATTTT. Translated: CASSREWGNTIYF.

The V and J genes are TRBV19 and TRBJ1-5, with TRBD1 as a possible D gene (5 bases). The length of the CDR3 is 14 residues. Germline assignment: CDR1 LNHDA and CDR2 SQIVND (reference sequence). V was shortened by 6 bases and J by 3 bases, with 12 bases between the two germline ends. The CDR3 DNA is TGTGCCAGTAGCCCGGGACGGATCAATCAGCCCCAGCATTTT. Translating it yields CASSPGRINQPQHF.

The gene calls are TRBV5-6 and TRBJ2-7, with 7 bases identical to TRBD1. CDR3 length equals 14 residues. Germline V gene data show CDR1 as SGHDT and CDR2 as YYEEEE. V shed 4 bases, J shed 2 bases, and the junction held 6 bases outside the gene matches. The chain's CDR3 is CASSPSTGPYEQYF. CDR3 sequence (DNA): TGTGCCAGCAGCCCCTCGACAGGGCCCTACGAGCAGTACTTC.

In its sample, this clonotype was seen once. This rearrangement joins TRBV2 to TRBJ2-2; the D gene is possibly TRBD1 (5 bases). CDR3 length: 16 residues. Trimming removed 7 bases from V and 3 bases from J, with 18 bases in between. Germline values: CDR1 SNHLY, CDR2 FYNNEI. The CDR3 DNA reads as TGTGCCAGCAAAACATCAGGGTCCTTGGACACCGGGGAGCTGTTTTTT. Protein product: CASKTSGSLDTGELFF.

The V call is TRBV20-1, the J call TRBJ1-5; 7 nucleotides align to TRBD1. The germline V gene has CDR1 DFQATT and CDR2 SNEGSKA (reference sequence). J gave up 11 bases and V 5 bases, and 15 bases lay outside the gene matches. This CDR3 region has 14 residues. The CDR3 protein is CSAADRRVSAAQHF. The CDR3, as DNA: TGCAGTGCTGCGGACAGGCGGGTATCAGCGGCCCAGCATTTT.

The chain uses TRBV12-3 or TRBV12-4 and TRBJ2-6; maybe TRBD2 (7 bases). V lost 7 bases, J lost 1 base, and 17 bases lay in between. This CDR3 is built from 17 residues. The CDR3 DNA is TGTGCCAGCAACACGAGGGGGGGTAGATCTGGGGCCAACGTCCTGACTTTC. Encoded protein: CASNTRGGRSGANVLTF.

This clonotype was seen only a few times. The chain carries TRBV6-1 and TRBJ1-5, with D possibly being TRBD1 (5 bases). V lost 1 base and J lost 6, with 13 bases in between. Germline-derived CDR1 and CDR2 are MNHNS and SASEGT. This CDR3 comprises 15 residues. CDR3 nucleotide sequence: TGTGCCAGCAGTGAAGGCACAGGAAGGGGTCAGCCCCAGCATTTT. It encodes CASSEGTGRGQPQHF.

The table lists this clonotype with a few counts. The V and J genes are TRBV6-1 and TRBJ2-2; TRBD1 agrees at 9 bases. Per the germline V gene, CDR1 is MNHNS and CDR2 is SASEGT. This CDR3 is 14 amino acids long. V gave up 5 bases and J gave up 6 bases; unmatched junction bases: 4. The DNA of the CDR3 is TGTGCCAGCAGTCGACAGGGGGGTCCCGGGGAGCTGTTTTTT. This encodes CASSRQGGPGELFF.

This clonotype was counted only a few times. The chain employs TRBV6-1 and TRBJ2-5; TRBD2 is a possible D gene (6 bases). Between the trimmed V and J ends, which lost 3 bases and 5 bases, there was a span of 19 bases. The CDR3 covers 16 residues. CDR1 and CDR2 from the germline V gene are MNHNS and SASEGT. The CDR3 DNA follows: TGTGCCAGCAGTGATATGTGGCAGGGAGGTAGGGAGACCCAGTACTTC. Its translation is CASSDMWQGGRETQYF.

The gene calls are TRBV6-1 and TRBJ1-2, with 10 bases lining up with TRBD1. V shed 5 bases and J 8 bases; nucleotides not matched to a gene: 11. Per the germline V gene, CDR1 is MNHNS and CDR2 is SASEGT. This CDR3 spans 15 amino acids. CDR3: CASSTRGTGERGYTF. CDR3 bases: TGTGCCAGCAGTACCAGGGGGACAGGGGAACGCGGCTACACCTTC.

CDR3 sequence reads: CASSSSQGGNSPLHF. The CDR3 DNA follows: TGCGCCAGCAGCTCGTCGCAGGGTGGTAATTCACCCCTCCACTTT. This rearrangement joins TRBV5-1 to TRBJ1-6, with D perhaps matching TRBD1 (5 bases). V gave up 3 bases and J gave up 6 bases, with 13 bases separating them. Germline values: CDR1 SGHRS, CDR2 YFSETQ. The CDR3 sequence is 15 residues long.

This CDR3 reads CASDQINTGELFF. CDR3 DNA sequence: TGTGCCAGCGATCAGATTAACACCGGGGAGCTGTTTTTT. V usage is TRBV2 and J usage is TRBJ2-2; D remains ambiguous. CDR1 and CDR2 from the germline V gene are SNHLY and FYNNEI. V was clipped by 8 bases and J by 2 bases, with 9 bases between them. The CDR3 sequence is 13 residues long.

The chain couples TRBV30 to TRBJ2-1; the D gene is possibly TRBD1 (6 bases). This CDR3 region has 13 residues. Trimming left V 4 bases short and J 8 bases short, with 15 bases between. CDR1 is GTSNPN and CDR2 is SVGIG in the germline V gene (reference sequence). The CDR3 loop reads CAWNLQQGYEQFF. For the CDR3, the DNA is TGTGCCTGGAATTTACAACAGGGCTATGAGCAGTTCTTC.

In this sample, this clonotype turned up a few times. V and J are TRBV21-1 and TRBJ1-4; whether TRBD1, the table's D call, matches the DNA was not checked. TRBV21-1 has pseudogene status. The CDR3 is 14 amino acids. CDR3 residues: CASSLGPQGEKLFF. In DNA form, the CDR3 reads TGTGCCAGCAGTTTGGGACCTCAGGGAGAAAAACTGTTTTTT.

The chain uses TRBV20-1 and TRBJ1-5; possibly TRBD1 for D (6 bases). The CDR3 extends over 12 amino acids. Germline CDR1 is DFQATT and CDR2 is SNEGSKA (reference sequence). The V end was cut by 3 bases, the J end by 9 bases, with 12 bases between. CDR3 coding DNA: TGCAGTGCTAGTCCAGGGGAAGGGCCCCAGCATTTT. This encodes CSASPGEGPQHF.

The chain links TRBV12-3 or TRBV12-4 to TRBJ1-5, with TRBD1 matching over 9 bases. The CDR3 extends over 16 amino acids. The V segment lost 6 bases and the J segment 1 base; nucleotides outside the gene matches: 7. The CDR3 loop reads CASSATGGVSNQPQHF. The CDR3 nucleotides are TGTGCCAGCAGCGCTACAGGGGGCGTGAGCAATCAGCCCCAGCATTTT.

The J gene is TRBJ1-6, the V gene TRBV14; 7 bases align to TRBD1. The germline V gene encodes CDR1 SGHDN and CDR2 FVKESK. Trimming took 0 bases from V and 7 from J; bases not matched to a gene: 6. The CDR3 contains 16 residues. CDR3 nucleotide sequence: TGTGCCAGCAGCCAAGAAACAGCAGGGGGGAATTCACCCCTCCACTTT. Amino acid sequence: CASSQETAGGNSPLHF.

This clonotype was counted between two and nine times. The CDR3 is CATSRGPPLSYNEQFF. The CDR3 region has the DNA TGTGCCACCAGCAGAGGGCCGCCCCTCTCCTACAATGAGCAGTTCTTC. V usage is TRBV15 and J usage is TRBJ2-1; D gene ambiguous. The ends were cut back, 1 base at V and 0 bases at J, with 10 bases in the middle. The CDR3 contains 16 residues. Germline-derived CDR1 and CDR2 are LNHNV and YYDKDF (reference sequence).

In its sample, this clonotype is medium-sized (0.01 to 0.1%). The chain has TRBV6-5 and TRBJ1-6; D ambiguous. The CDR3 is 15 residues long. V was clipped by 3 bases and J by 5 bases, with 11 bases between them. Germline CDR1 and CDR2: MNHEY and SVGAGI. The CDR3 region is CASSYRTADNSPLHF. The CDR3 region has the DNA TGTGCCAGCAGTTATCGGACGGCTGATAATTCACCCCTCCACTTT.

Only a few counts were recorded for this clonotype. The J gene is TRBJ2-5, the V gene TRBV6-1; unclear D gene. V lost 6 bases and J lost 6, with 8 bases in between. Germline CDR1 reads MNHNS; CDR2 reads SASEGT. This CDR3 spans 11 amino acids. This chain's CDR3 is CASRYKKTQYF. The DNA for the CDR3 is TGTGCCAGCAGGTATAAGAAGACCCAGTACTTC.

This sequence joins TRBV7-8 and TRBJ2-5; a weak D match, TRBD2 (6 bases). Trimming took 5 bases from V and 2 from J, leaving 15 bases between them. This CDR3 is 15 amino acids long. Germline V gene data show CDR1 as SGHVS and CDR2 as FQNEAQ. The CDR3 DNA sequence: TGTGCCAGCAGCCAACCAACTAGCCGTCAAGAGACCCAGTACTTC. Translating it yields CASSQPTSRQETQYF.

The V and J genes are TRBV30 and TRBJ1-3, with D unclear. Trimming removed 1 base from V and 4 bases from J, with 11 bases in between. CDR1 is GTSNPN, CDR2 SVGIG, per germline (reference sequence). This CDR3 has 14 amino acids. The CDR3 sequence: CAWSEGGPGNTIYF. CDR3 in DNA: TGTGCCTGGAGTGAGGGTGGTCCGGGAAACACCATATATTTT.

The CDR3 DNA is TGTGCCAGTAGGCATCAAACAGGGGGCAGTGGCTACACCTTC. This gives the protein CASRHQTGGSGYTF. The V gene is TRBV19, the J gene TRBJ1-2; 9 bases match TRBD1. Germline-derived CDR1 and CDR2 are LNHDA and SQIVND (reference sequence). Losses at the gene ends were 6 bases for V and 7 bases for J; bases not matched to a gene: 9. The CDR3 contains 14 residues.

The CDR3 loop reads CASSDRDRGRLNYGYTF. In DNA, the CDR3 is TGTGCCAGCAGTGACCGGGACAGGGGGCGTCTTAACTATGGCTACACCTTC. The chain is built from TRBV25-1 and TRBJ1-2; TRBD1 matches at 12 bases. J lost 1 base, V lost 3 bases, and 6 bases had no gene match. The CDR3 contains 17 residues. Germline assignment: CDR1 MGHDK and CDR2 SYGVNS.

The chain has TRBV7-9 and TRBJ1-2; no clear D. This CDR3 region has 13 residues. V lost 7 bases to trimming and J lost 8 bases, with 17 bases between them. Looked up from germline, CDR1 is SEHNR and CDR2 is FQNEAQ (reference sequence). The CDR3 nucleotides are TGTGCCAGCACCGACACCCCCTGGGAAGGCTACACCTTC. Amino acids: CASTDTPWEGYTF.

In its sample, this clonotype was seen a few times. The V call is TRBV20-1, the J call TRBJ1-2, with a weak D call TRBD1 (6 bases). The length of the CDR3 is 15 residues. Germline CDR1 and CDR2: DFQATT and SNEGSKA (reference sequence). Trimming took 5 bases from V and 0 from J, leaving 16 bases between them. As DNA, the CDR3 is TGCAGTGCTCGGAAGACAGGTACATCTAACTATGGCTACACCTTC. Its protein is CSARKTGTSNYGYTF.

The chain has TRBV28 and TRBJ1-1; D might be TRBD1 (6 bases). The CDR3 loop spans 13 amino acids. Trimming removed 5 bases from V and 9 bases from J, with 16 bases in between. Germline-derived CDR1 and CDR2 are MDHEN and SYDVKM. The DNA for the CDR3 is TGTGCCAGCAGTACCGGGGGCGCGAACAAAGCTTTCTTT. Translating it yields CASSTGGANKAFF. The full variable domain, its missing parts supplied by reference TRBV28 and TRBJ1-1, is DVKVTQSSRYLVKRTGEKVFLECVQDMDHENMFWYRQDPGLGLRLIYFSYDVKMKEKGDIPEGYSVSREKKERFSLILESASTNQTSMYLCASSTGGANKAFFGQGTRLTVV.

The chain couples TRBV12-3 or TRBV12-4 to TRBJ1-2; unclear D gene. Deletions cut 1 base from V and 4 bases from J, with 7 bases between. CDR3 length: 13 amino acids. The chain's CDR3 is CASSLVSTYGYTF. The DNA of the CDR3 is TGTGCCAGCAGTTTAGTATCGACCTATGGCTACACCTTC.

Here the CDR3 DNA reads TGTGCCAGCAGTTACGGACAGGGTTACAATGAGCAGTTCTTC. Its protein is CASSYGQGYNEQFF. The V gene is TRBV6-2 or TRBV6-3, the J gene TRBJ2-1, with 8 bases matching TRBD1. CDR3 size: 14 residues. Germline CDR1 and CDR2: MNHEY and SVGEGT. The V segment lost 2 bases and the J segment 4 bases; nucleotides outside the gene matches: 1.

The chain links TRBV12-3 or TRBV12-4 to TRBJ1-2; tentative D call: TRBD1 (6 bases). CDR3 size: 14 residues. V lost 4 bases and J lost 2, with 11 bases in between. The CDR3 DNA is TGTGCCAGCAGTTACAGGGCGATGAACTATGGCTACACCTTC. Translating it yields CASSYRAMNYGYTF.